What follows are 28 T cell receptor beta chains derived from one specimen sequenced in a study of blood T cell repertoires in COVID-19. Libraries were prepared by immunoSEQ multiplex PCR; TCRdb keeps only in-frame clonotypes and omits some of them. The table shows tens of thousands of clones, with roughly 95% occurring only once. Sequencing input: peripheral blood. The receptor source for this set is a human donor with active COVID-19. The donor label of this sample is uncertain.

V is TRBV9 and J is TRBJ1-1; D might be TRBD1 (5 bases). CDR1 is SGDLS, CDR2 YYNGEE, per germline. CDR3 length equals 14 residues. V gave up 2 bases and J gave up 8 bases, with 16 bases separating them. The CDR3 region is CASSVAVGASEAFF. CDR3 DNA sequence: TGTGCCAGCAGCGTTGCGGTTGGGGCTTCGGAAGCTTTCTTT.

The chain is built from TRBV7-9 and TRBJ2-1; 9 nucleotides agree with TRBD2. CDR1 and CDR2 from the germline V gene are SEHNR and FQNEAQ (reference sequence). The CDR3 loop spans 16 amino acids. Trimming removed 6 bases from V and 6 bases from J; junction bases left unmatched: 12. CDR3 in amino acids: CASRYQDLAGINEQFF. The CDR3 nucleotides read TGTGCCAGCAGATATCAGGACCTAGCGGGGATCAATGAGCAGTTCTTC.

This chain connects TRBV4-2 to TRBJ2-3; 9 positions agree with TRBD2. The CDR3 is made up of 17 amino acids. CDR1 and CDR2 from the germline V gene are LGHNA and YNFKEQ. The trim removed 0 bases at V and 4 bases at J, leaving 8 bases unmatched. The CDR3 is CASSQEGGGVMADTQYF. In nucleotides, the CDR3 is TGTGCCAGCAGCCAAGAGGGCGGGGGGGTGATGGCAGATACGCAGTATTTT.

This clone appeared once. The gene calls are TRBV7-2 and TRBJ2-5, with D possibly being TRBD1 (5 bases). Trimming took off 5 bases at V and 5 bases at J, with 12 bases between the two ends. Per germline, CDR1 SGHTA and CDR2 FQGNSA. This CDR3 has 13 amino acids. The CDR3 sequence is CASSPRWGETQYF. In nucleotides, the CDR3 is TGTGCCAGCAGCCCCCGTTGGGGCGAGACCCAGTACTTC.

The chain couples TRBV11-2 to TRBJ2-1; D is unresolved. CDR1 is SGHAT and CDR2 is FQNNGV in the germline V gene. The CDR3 consists of 13 residues. V lost 1 base and J 7 bases, leaving 8 bases between the germline ends. CDR3 nucleotide sequence: TGTGCCAGCAGCTTAGGACTCAATAATGAGCAGTTCTTC. Translation gives CASSLGLNNEQFF.

This chain uses TRBV19 with TRBJ2-4; D perhaps matches TRBD1 (6 bases). Trimming took 6 bases from V and 2 from J, leaving 14 bases between them. Looked up from germline, CDR1 is LNHDA and CDR2 is SQIVND (reference sequence). The CDR3 totals 15 residues. CDR3 DNA sequence: TGTGCCAGTAGGCCGGGACACACTTCCAAAAACATTCAGTACTTC. It is translated as CASRPGHTSKNIQYF.

This clone was detected only once. V is TRBV28 and J is TRBJ2-5; maybe TRBD2 (5 bases). Germline values: CDR1 MDHEN, CDR2 SYDVKM. The CDR3 is made up of 14 amino acids. V was clipped by 6 bases and J by 5 bases, with 16 bases between them. The CDR3 here is CASSRAVIGETQYF. CDR3 DNA: TGTGCCAGCAGCAGAGCGGTTATAGGGGAGACCCAGTACTTC.

The J gene is TRBJ2-4, the V gene TRBV19, with TRBD2 matching over 7 bases. J gave up 3 bases and V 4 bases, and 9 bases lay outside the gene matches. Germline V gives CDR1 LNHDA, CDR2 SQIVND (reference sequence). CDR3 length: 16 amino acids. CDR3 region: CASSRSTWEGKNIQYF. The DNA for the CDR3 is TGTGCCAGTAGTAGATCCACTTGGGAGGGCAAAAACATTCAGTACTTC.

This clone was counted a single time. This rearrangement joins TRBV7-8 to TRBJ2-5; the D gene is possibly TRBD2 (6 bases). Germline V gene lookup returns CDR1 SGHVS and CDR2 FQNEAQ. Between the trimmed V and J ends, which lost 3 bases and 9 bases, there was a span of 20 bases. This CDR3 has 15 residues. CDR3 amino acids: CASSLRGASLEAQYF. The CDR3, as DNA: TGTGCCAGCAGCTTGCGCGGGGCTAGTCTGGAGGCCCAGTACTTC.

The chain links TRBV28 to TRBJ2-4; 8 bases map to TRBD2. CDR1 is MDHEN and CDR2 is SYDVKM in the germline V gene. The CDR3 covers 16 residues. J was trimmed by 8 bases and V by 3 bases; bases with no gene match: 12. The CDR3 spells CASSFSRGGGTYIQYF. The CDR3 DNA reads TGTGCCAGCAGTTTTTCCCGGGGGGGAGGGACGTACATTCAGTACTTC.

V is TRBV24-1 and J is TRBJ2-5; 8 bases match TRBD2. Per germline, CDR1 KGHDR and CDR2 SFDVKD. V lost 4 bases and J lost 5; bases outside the gene matches: 17. The CDR3 is 18 residues long. This CDR3 reads CATSDFLGSGGHRETQYF. The CDR3 region has the DNA TGTGCCACCAGTGACTTCTTGGGATCGGGGGGGCATCGGGAGACCCAGTACTTC.

V and J are TRBV7-2 and TRBJ2-3; 7 bases are shared with TRBD2. The CDR3 spans 17 residues. The V gene's germline CDR1 is SGHTA and CDR2 FQGNSA. V lost 0 bases, J lost 4 bases, and 10 bases stayed unmatched. The CDR3 region is CASSLAWLAVPPDTQYF. Here the CDR3 DNA reads TGTGCCAGCAGCTTAGCGTGGCTAGCGGTTCCCCCAGATACGCAGTATTTT.

This chain connects TRBV19 to TRBJ1-6, with D hard to call. Germline-derived CDR1 and CDR2 are LNHDA and SQIVND (reference sequence). The CDR3 is 13 amino acids. V was pared by 9 bases and J by 2 bases, with 8 bases between. The CDR3 loop is CASGSTYNSPLHF. The CDR3 nucleotides read TGTGCCAGCGGGAGTACCTATAATTCACCCCTCCACTTT.

CDR3 residues: CASSQDRVNGYTF. In DNA, the CDR3 is TGTGCCAGCAGTCAGGACAGGGTGAATGGCTACACCTTC. The genes are TRBV6-6 and TRBJ1-2, with 8 nucleotides matching TRBD1. The CDR3 covers 13 residues. Per germline, CDR1 MNHNY and CDR2 SVGAGI (reference sequence). V gave up 5 bases and J gave up 6 bases; unmatched junction bases: 5.

The V call is TRBV12-3 or TRBV12-4, the J call TRBJ2-3; no clear D gene. The CDR3 has 13 residues. Trimming pared 4 bases from V and 4 bases from J, leaving 9 bases between. CDR3 sequence (DNA): TGTGCCAGCAGTTCAGGATTCCCAGATACGCAGTATTTT. This encodes CASSSGFPDTQYF.

The chain employs TRBV18 and TRBJ2-7; D possibly corresponds to TRBD1 (5 bases). CDR3 length: 14 residues. V gave up 2 bases and J gave up 6 bases, with 14 bases separating them. Germline CDR1 is KGHSH and CDR2 is LQKENI. CDR3 DNA sequence: TGTGCCAGCTCACCAATCCAGGGATGGGGCGAGCAGTACTTC. Amino acid sequence: CASSPIQGWGEQYF.

The V call is TRBV6-5, the J call TRBJ2-4; possibly TRBD1 for D (5 bases). This CDR3 comprises 11 residues. Germline CDR1 reads MNHEY; CDR2 reads SVGAGI. V was shortened by 7 bases and J by 8 bases, with 9 bases between the two germline ends. The DNA for the CDR3 is TGTGCCAGCAAAGGGGCAGACATTCAGTACTTC. Translated, it gives CASKGADIQYF.

This chain joins TRBV25-1 and TRBJ1-6; D is unresolved. The germline CDR1 and CDR2 sequences are MGHDK and SYGVNS. V was trimmed by 2 bases and J by 0 bases, leaving 8 bases between them. The CDR3 covers 16 residues. CDR3: CASSETTHSYNSPLHF. CDR3 nucleotide sequence: TGTGCCAGCAGTGAAACGACACACTCCTATAATTCACCCCTCCACTTT.

The gene calls are TRBV9 and TRBJ2-7, with TRBD2 matching 8 bases. CDR3 size: 15 residues. Germline V gene lookup returns CDR1 SGDLS and CDR2 YYNGEE. V gave up 3 bases and J gave up 4 bases; unmatched junction bases: 9. The CDR3, as DNA: TGTGCCAGCAGCGCTGGCGGGGGGCCGGGGTACGAGCAGTACTTC. It translates to CASSAGGGPGYEQYF. Filled out from reference TRBV9 and TRBJ2-7, the complete variable domain reads DSGVTQTPKHLITATGQRVTLRCSPRSGDLSVYWYQQSLDQGLQFLIQYYNGEERAKGNILERFSAQQFPDLHSELNLSSLELGDSALYFCASSAGGGPGYEQYFGPGTRLTVT.

The rearrangement uses TRBV3-1 (or the pseudogene TRBV3-2) and TRBJ2-2, with D uncertain. This CDR3 contains 17 residues. Trimming pared 4 bases from V and 5 bases from J, leaving 20 bases between. In germline, CDR1 is LGHDT, CDR2 YNNKEL (reference sequence). The CDR3 sequence: CASSPSRRLGVTGELFF. The CDR3 DNA reads as TGTGCCAGCAGCCCAAGCCGGCGCCTGGGCGTAACCGGGGAGCTGTTTTTT.

This rearrangement joins TRBV18 to TRBJ1-5; D remains unclear. The germline V and J ends were trimmed by 0 bases and 0 bases, with 18 bases remaining between them. The length of the CDR3 is 19 residues. Germline CDR1 and CDR2: KGHSH and LQKENI. The CDR3 bases are TGTGCCAGCTCACCACCCGCATTCGGGAGTACCAATAGCAATCAGCCCCAGCATTTT. As protein: CASSPPAFGSTNSNQPQHF.

This sequence joins TRBV5-1 and TRBJ2-1; TRBD2 agrees at 14 bases. Germline V gives CDR1 SGHRS, CDR2 YFSETQ. Trimming took 4 bases from V and 2 from J; bases not matched to a gene: 5. CDR3 length: 17 amino acids. The CDR3: CASSARLAGGPYNEQFF. The CDR3, as DNA: TGCGCCAGCAGCGCGAGACTAGCGGGAGGGCCCTACAATGAGCAGTTCTTC.

This chain connects TRBV9 to TRBJ2-3; no clear D gene. Germline CDR1 is SGDLS and CDR2 is YYNGEE. The V end was cut by 0 bases, the J end by 5 bases, with 13 bases between. The CDR3 has 15 residues. The CDR3 DNA follows: TGTGCCAGCAGCGTAGCTGGCGGCTTGGGAGATACGCAGTATTTT. This codes for CASSVAGGLGDTQYF.

This chain uses TRBV5-1 with TRBJ2-2; the match to TRBD2 covers 8 bases. CDR1 is SGHRS and CDR2 is YFSETQ in the germline V gene. This CDR3 is 15 amino acids long. The V and J ends lost 4 bases and 3 bases, in that order; junction bases with no gene match: 5. CDR3 loop: CASSPGLGDTGELFF. The DNA for the CDR3 is TGCGCCAGCAGCCCGGGACTAGGCGACACCGGGGAGCTGTTTTTT.

The J gene is TRBJ2-7, the V gene TRBV15, with TRBD1 as a possible D gene (6 bases). Trimming stripped 1 base from V and 2 bases from J, with 12 bases between. This CDR3 comprises 15 residues. Per germline, CDR1 LNHNV and CDR2 YYDKDF (reference sequence). The CDR3 loop is CATSRGQGQAYEQYF. CDR3 DNA sequence: TGTGCCACCAGCAGAGGGCAGGGGCAAGCCTACGAGCAGTACTTC.

This chain uses TRBV19 with TRBJ2-3; the D gene is possibly TRBD2 (6 bases). The germline CDR1 and CDR2 sequences are LNHDA and SQIVND (reference sequence). The CDR3 totals 15 residues. V lost 5 bases, J lost 2 bases, and 14 bases lay in between. CDR3 DNA: TGTGCCAGTAGTTCCCGGGAGAGGACCACAGATACGCAGTATTTT. It translates to CASSSRERTTDTQYF.

In nucleotides, the CDR3 is TGCGCCAGCAGCCAAGATCCGAGGAGTAATGAAAAACTGTTTTTT. It translates to CASSQDPRSNEKLFF. The chain joins TRBV4-1 to TRBJ1-4, with D uncertain. This CDR3 is built from 15 residues. Trimming left V 0 bases short and J 4 bases short, with 9 bases between. Per the germline V gene, CDR1 is MGHRA and CDR2 is YSYEKL.

The gene calls are TRBV4-2 and TRBJ2-1; TRBD2 matches at 8 bases. V lost 1 base and J lost 6; bases outside the gene matches: 8. Per germline, CDR1 LGHNA and CDR2 YNFKEQ. The CDR3 has 16 amino acids. The CDR3 sequence: CASSQGSGTSINEQFF. CDR3 DNA sequence: TGTGCCAGCAGCCAAGGATCCGGGACTAGTATCAATGAGCAGTTCTTC.